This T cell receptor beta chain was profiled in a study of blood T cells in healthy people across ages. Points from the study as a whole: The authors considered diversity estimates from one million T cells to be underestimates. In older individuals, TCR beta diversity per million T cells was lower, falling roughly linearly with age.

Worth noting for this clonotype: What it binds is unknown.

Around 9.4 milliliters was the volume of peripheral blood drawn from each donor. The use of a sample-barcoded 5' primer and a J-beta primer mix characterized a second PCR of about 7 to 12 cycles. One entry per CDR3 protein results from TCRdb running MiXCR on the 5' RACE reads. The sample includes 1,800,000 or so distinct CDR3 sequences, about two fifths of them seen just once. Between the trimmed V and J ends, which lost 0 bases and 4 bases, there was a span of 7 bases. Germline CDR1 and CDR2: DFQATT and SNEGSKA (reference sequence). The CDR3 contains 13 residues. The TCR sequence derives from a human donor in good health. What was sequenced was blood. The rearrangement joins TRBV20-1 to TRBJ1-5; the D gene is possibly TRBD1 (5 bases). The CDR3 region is CSAREYRNQPQHF. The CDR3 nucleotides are TGCAGTGCTAGAGAGTACAGGAATCAGCCCCAGCATTTT.